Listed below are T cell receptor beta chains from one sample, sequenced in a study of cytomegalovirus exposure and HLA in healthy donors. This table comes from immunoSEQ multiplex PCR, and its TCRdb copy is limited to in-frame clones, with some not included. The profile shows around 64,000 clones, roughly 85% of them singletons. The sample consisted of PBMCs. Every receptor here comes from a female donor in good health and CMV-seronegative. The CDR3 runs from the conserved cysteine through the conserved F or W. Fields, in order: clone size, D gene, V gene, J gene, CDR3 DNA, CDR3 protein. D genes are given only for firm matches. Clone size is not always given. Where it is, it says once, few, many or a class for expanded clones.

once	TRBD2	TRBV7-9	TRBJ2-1	TGTGCCAGCAGCTTAGATGGGACTAGCGGGAGAGTTGGTCAGTTCTTC	CASSLDGTSGRVGQFF
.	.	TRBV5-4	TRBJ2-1	TGTGCCAGCAGCCTTTCGACAGGCTACAATGAGCAGTTCTTC	CASSLSTGYNEQFF
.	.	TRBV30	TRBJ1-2	TGTGCCTGGGGACTGAGCTATGGCTACACCTTC	CAWGLSYGYTF
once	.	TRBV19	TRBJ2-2	TGTGCCAATGGGACTACCGGGGAGCTGTTTTTT	CANGTTGELFF
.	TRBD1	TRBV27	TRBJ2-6	TGTGCCAGCAGCCCAAGAGGGACAGTCTCTGGGGCCAACGGCCTGACTTTC	CASSPRGTVSGANGLTF
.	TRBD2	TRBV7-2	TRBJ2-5	TGTGCCAGCAGCGCCGGACTAGCGGGACAAGAGACCCAGTACTTC	CASSAGLAGQETQYF
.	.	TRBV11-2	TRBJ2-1	TGTGCCAGCAGCCAGTGGGCAGATCGGGGCAATGAGCAGTTCTTC	CASSQWADRGNEQFF
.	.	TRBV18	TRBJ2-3	TGTGCCAGCTCACCTAGCGCTAGCACAGATACGCAGTATTTT	CASSPSASTDTQYF
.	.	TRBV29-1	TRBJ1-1	TGCAGCGTTGGGGGGAGGACTGAAGCTTTCTTT	CSVGGRTEAFF
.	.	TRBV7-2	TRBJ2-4	TGTGCCAGCAGCTTCGACGGCGGCCTAAACATTCAGTACTTC	CASSFDGGLNIQYF
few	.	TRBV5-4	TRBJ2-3	TGTGCCAGCAGCTTGATACGGGGATGGAGCACAGATACGCAGTATTTT	CASSLIRGWSTDTQYF
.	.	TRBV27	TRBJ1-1	TGTGCCAGCAGTTTCCGGACTAAAGGGAACACTGAAGCTTTCTTT	CASSFRTKGNTEAFF
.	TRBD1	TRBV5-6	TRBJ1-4	TGTGCCAGCAGCTCTCCGACAGGGGAGGGAGAAAAACTGTTTTTT	CASSSPTGEGEKLFF
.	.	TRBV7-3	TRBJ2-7	TGTGCCAGCACAGAGGGTCGGGGACTCGGCTACGAGCAGTACTTC	CASTEGRGLGYEQYF
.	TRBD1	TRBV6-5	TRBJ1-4	TGTGCCAGCAGTTCGGACAGGGGGTACGCAAAACTGTTTTTT	CASSSDRGYAKLFF
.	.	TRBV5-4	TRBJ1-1	TGTGCCAGCAGCCTACAACAGATGAACACTGAAGCTTTCTTT	CASSLQQMNTEAFF
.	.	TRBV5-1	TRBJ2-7	TGCGCCAGCAGCTTGATGGGGGGAGGTATTACCGACGAGCAGTACTTC	CASSLMGGGITDEQYF
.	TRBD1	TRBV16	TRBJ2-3	TGTGCCAGCAGCCAATCCCCCACAGGGGCTCCAGATACGCAGTATTTT	CASSQSPTGAPDTQYF
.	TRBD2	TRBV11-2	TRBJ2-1	TGTGCCAGCAGCCCCTCCCGGGCGGGGGGCCGCAATGAGCAGTTCTTC	CASSPSRAGGRNEQFF
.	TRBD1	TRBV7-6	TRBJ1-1	TGTGCCAGCAGCTCCCCACAGGGGGCGCCGGGCACTGAAGCTTTCTTT	CASSSPQGAPGTEAFF
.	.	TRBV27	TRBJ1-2	TGTGCCAGCAGTTTGGACAGCCGCTATGGCTACACCTTC	CASSLDSRYGYTF
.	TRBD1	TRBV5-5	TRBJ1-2	TGTGCCAGCAGCCCGACAGGGGGCACAGCCTATGGCTACACCTTC	CASSPTGGTAYGYTF
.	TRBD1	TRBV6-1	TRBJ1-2	TGTGCCAGCAGTTCCGGACAGGGGGTCTATGGCTACACCTTC	CASSSGQGVYGYTF
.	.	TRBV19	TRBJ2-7	TGTGCCAGTAGTAGCTCCGGGACACCGAGCTCCTACGAGCAGTACTTC	CASSSSGTPSSYEQYF
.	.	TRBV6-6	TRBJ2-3	TGTGCCAGCAGTTTCGGGGGGCTCGGAGATACGCAGTATTTT	CASSFGGLGDTQYF
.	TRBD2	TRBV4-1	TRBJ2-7	TGCGCCAGCAGCCAAGGGGTAGCGGGAGAACATCACGAGCAGTACTTC	CASSQGVAGEHHEQYF
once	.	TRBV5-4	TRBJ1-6	TGTGCCAGCAGCTTGTCTGGGGCTCCCCTCCACTTT	CASSLSGAPLHF
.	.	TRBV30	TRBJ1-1	TGTGCCTGGAGTCACAGCGGGAACACTGAAGCTTTCTTT	CAWSHSGNTEAFF
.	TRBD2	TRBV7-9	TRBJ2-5	TGTGCCAGCAGCTTAAGGGGACTAGCGGCAGGGACCCAGTACTTC	CASSLRGLAAGTQYF
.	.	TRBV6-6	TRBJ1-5	TGTGCCAGCAGTTACATCAGGTCGGATAGCAATCAGCCCCAGCATTTT	CASSYIRSDSNQPQHF
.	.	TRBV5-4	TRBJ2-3	TGTGCCAGCAGCTTGGGTGACATTAGCACAGATACGCAGTATTTT	CASSLGDISTDTQYF
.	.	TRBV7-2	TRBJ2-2	TGTGCCAGCAGCTTTCGCGGGGAGCTGTTTTTT	CASSFRGELFF
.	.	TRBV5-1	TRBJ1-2	TGCGCCAGCAGCTTGGATGGGCAGGGTTACGGCTACACCTTC	CASSLDGQGYGYTF
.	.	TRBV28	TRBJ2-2	TGTGCCAGCAGTTCCGGGGAGGCCTACACCGGGGAGCTGTTTTTT	CASSSGEAYTGELFF
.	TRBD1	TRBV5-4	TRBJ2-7	TGTGCCAGCAGCAAGGGACAGGGGGCGTCTTTCGAGCAGTACTTC	CASSKGQGASFEQYF
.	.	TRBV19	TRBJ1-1	TGTGCCAGTAGTATAGTGCTAGGGGCAGGGGCCGTTGAAGCTTTCTTT	CASSIVLGAGAVEAFF
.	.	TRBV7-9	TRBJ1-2	TGTGCCAGCAGCTGGGGAGAGTTACGGGGCTACACCTTC	CASSWGELRGYTF
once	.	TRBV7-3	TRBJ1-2	TGTGCCAGCAGCCTATACGCACAGGGTAACTATGGCTACACCTTC	CASSLYAQGNYGYTF
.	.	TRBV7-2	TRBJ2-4	TGTGCCAGCAGGTTGGCAGGGGGGGCCAAAAACATTCAGTACTTC	CASRLAGGAKNIQYF
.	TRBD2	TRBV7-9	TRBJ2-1	TGTGCCAGCAGCTCTGGACAGAACGTGACTAGCGGGAGACCGGGTGAGCAGTTCTTC	CASSSGQNVTSGRPGEQFF
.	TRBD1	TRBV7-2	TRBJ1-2	TGTGCCAGCAGCTCCTTAAAGGGGACAGGGGTGAATGGCTACACCTTC	CASSSLKGTGVNGYTF
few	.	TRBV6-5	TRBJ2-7	TGTGCCAGCCGCCGGACAGCCTCCTCCTACGAGCAGTACTTC	CASRRTASSYEQYF
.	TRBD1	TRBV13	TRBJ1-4	TGTGCCAGCAGCTTTAAACAGGGGGCGCCTTCTGAAAAACTGTTTTTT	CASSFKQGAPSEKLFF
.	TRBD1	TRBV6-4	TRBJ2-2	TGTGCCAGCAGTGACGGGACAGGGGCCGGGGAGCTGTTTTTT	CASSDGTGAGELFF
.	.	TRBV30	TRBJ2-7	TGTGCCTGGAGAGGGACTTACTCCTACGAGCAGTACTTC	CAWRGTYSYEQYF
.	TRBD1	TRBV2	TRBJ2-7	TGTGCCAGCAGTGAGCAGGGGGAGATCTACGAGCAGTACTTC	CASSEQGEIYEQYF
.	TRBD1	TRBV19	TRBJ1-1	TGTGCCAGTAGTTCCGTGGGACAGCTGAACACTGAAGCTTTCTTT	CASSSVGQLNTEAFF
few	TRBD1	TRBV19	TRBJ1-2	TGTGCCAGTTTGGGACAGATACTAGCTAACTATGGCTACACCTTC	CASLGQILANYGYTF